This T cell receptor beta chain was identified during a study of T-cell memory formation after mild COVID-19. Findings of the study overall: SARS-CoV-2 specificity of second-wave clones peaking day 37 was unconfirmed. Clones shrinking from day 15 to 85 showed even CD4/CD8 mixes; later expanders tilted CD4+. Largely, contracting CD4+ clones fell within CM and EM, and contracting CD8+ clones within EMRA.

The 5'RACE method, run with constant-segment primers, produced TCR alpha and TCR beta cDNA libraries (carrying sample barcodes and UMIs). In TCRdb, the 5' RACE reads were re-called with MiXCR into one record per CDR3 protein. The repertoire holds about 400,000 distinct CDR3 sequences, with about 16% as singletons. There are a few counts of this clonotype. Antigen specificity is unknown. The V gene end was trimmed by 3 bases and the J gene end by 7 bases; junction bases not matched to a gene: 5. This CDR3 spans 15 amino acids. From germline, CDR1 is MGHRA and CDR2 YSYEKL. The TCR sequence derives from a man aged 18 to 30 who had mild COVID-19 (a few samples of this study predate the infection). Cell type and time point are not known. The rearrangement uses TRBV4-1 and TRBJ2-7; 14 bases fit TRBD2. The sequenced sample was PBMCs or a T cell subset sorted from them (not recorded which). The CDR3 nucleotides are TGCGCCAGCAGCCAGGGACTAGCGGGGGTAAGGGAGCAGTACTTC. It codes for CASSQGLAGVREQYF.